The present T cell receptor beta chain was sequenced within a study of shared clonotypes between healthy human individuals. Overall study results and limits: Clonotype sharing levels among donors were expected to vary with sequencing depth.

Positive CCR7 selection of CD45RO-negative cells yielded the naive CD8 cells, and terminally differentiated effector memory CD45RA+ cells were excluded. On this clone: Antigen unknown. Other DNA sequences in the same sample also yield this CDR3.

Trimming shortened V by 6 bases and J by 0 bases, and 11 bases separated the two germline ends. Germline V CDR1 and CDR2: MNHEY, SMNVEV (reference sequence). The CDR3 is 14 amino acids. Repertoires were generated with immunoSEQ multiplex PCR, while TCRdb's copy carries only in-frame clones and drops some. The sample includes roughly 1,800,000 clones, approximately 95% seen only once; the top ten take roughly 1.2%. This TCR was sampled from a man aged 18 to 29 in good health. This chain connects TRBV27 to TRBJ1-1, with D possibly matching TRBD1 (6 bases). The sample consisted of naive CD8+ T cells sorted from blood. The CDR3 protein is CASSLGGLNTEAFF. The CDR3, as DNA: TGTGCCAGCAGCCTAGGGGGGCTGAACACTGAAGCTTTCTTT.